The next 23 T cell receptor beta chains were all read from a single sample in a study of T-cell reconstitution after alpha-beta-depleted transplantation in children. Unique molecular identifiers featured in how the TCRbeta library was prepared. Each CDR3 protein is one row after TCRdb ran MiXCR on the PCR reads. The sample records about 200,000 distinct CDR3 sequences, 8.4% being singletons. The specimen was PBMCs, mostly from graft donor cells, collected 360 days after TCRalphabeta/CD19-depleted stem cell transplant. The source of these receptors is a male patient under 10 years old who had a stem cell transplant for acute myeloid leukemia, so the T cells may come from the graft donor.

This chain connects TRBV11-1 to TRBJ2-6, with 9 bases aligning to TRBD1. Germline V gene data show CDR1 as SGHAT and CDR2 as FQDESV (reference sequence). V trimming: 4 bases; J trimming: 1 base; junction bases outside the gene matches: 14. The length of the CDR3 is 20 residues. The CDR3 spells CASSSPRGTGILSGANVLTF. DNA of the CDR3: TGTGCCAGCAGCTCGCCTCGGGGGACAGGGATCCTTTCTGGGGCCAACGTCCTGACTTTC.

This clonotype turned up a few times. The chain uses TRBV12-3 or TRBV12-4 and TRBJ2-2; D possibly corresponds to TRBD2 (7 bases). Between the trimmed V and J ends, which lost 10 bases and 6 bases, there was a span of 18 bases. The CDR3 extends over 14 amino acids. The DNA of the CDR3 is TGTGCCACTAAAGGGGGGAGCGGGGCCGGGGAGCTGTTTTTT. Protein product: CATKGGSGAGELFF.

This clonotype was recorded a few times. The CDR3 DNA follows: TGTGCCAGCAGTCCAAGTCCGACAGGGGGCCCCTCGGAGTTCTTT. This gives the protein CASSPSPTGGPSEFF. V gene TRBV12-3 or TRBV12-4 combines with J gene TRBJ1-1, with 10 bases matching TRBD1. The CDR3 is 15 residues long. V was clipped by 5 bases and J by 14 bases; unmatched bases: 17.

This clonotype was found a few times. The J gene is TRBJ1-1, the V gene TRBV5-1, with a possible D match to TRBD1 (6 bases). The CDR3 covers 15 residues. From germline, CDR1 is SGHRS and CDR2 YFSETQ. Trimming pared 5 bases from V and 1 base from J, leaving 15 bases between. The CDR3 sequence is CASREGGHPNTEAFF. The CDR3 bases are TGCGCCAGCAGGGAAGGGGGACACCCGAACACTGAAGCTTTCTTT.

This clonotype has just a few counts. The chain joins TRBV7-6 to TRBJ1-4; no reliable D call. V lost 0 bases and J 3 bases, leaving 14 bases between the germline ends. This CDR3 spans 17 amino acids. Germline loops: CDR1 SGHVS, CDR2 FNYEAQ. The CDR3 DNA reads as TGTGCCAGCAGCTTAGCTGGAGGGAAGGCGGCTAATGAAAAACTGTTTTTT. Translation gives CASSLAGGKAANEKLFF.

This clonotype was seen a few times. The chain has TRBV10-3 and TRBJ1-4, with D perhaps TRBD1 (6 bases). The CDR3 is 14 amino acids. The V gene's germline CDR1 is ENHRY and CDR2 SYGVKD. Trimming stripped 6 bases from V and 6 bases from J, with 14 bases between. The CDR3 region has the DNA TGTGCCATCAGAGGCGGGGGACAATATGAAAAACTGTTTTTT. It translates to CAIRGGGQYEKLFF.

This clonotype has more than one count but fewer than ten. The chain has TRBV20-1 and TRBJ2-5; 9 bases fit TRBD1. V trimming: 3 bases; J trimming: 3 bases; junction bases outside the gene matches: 8. The germline CDR1 and CDR2 sequences are DFQATT and SNEGSKA (reference sequence). The CDR3 is 15 residues long. CDR3 sequence (DNA): TGCAGTGCTAGTTTGGACAGGGGTGTGGAAGAGACCCAGTACTTC. Its translation: CSASLDRGVEETQYF.

The rearrangement links TRBV18 to TRBJ2-3; tentative D call: TRBD1 (6 bases). Germline CDR1 reads KGHSH; CDR2 reads LQKENI. V dropped 6 bases and J dropped 0 bases, with 13 bases sitting between them. This CDR3 spans 15 amino acids. DNA of the CDR3: TGTGCCAGCTCCCCAAGAGGGGGAAGCACAGATACGCAGTATTTT. Translation: CASSPRGGSTDTQYF.

This rearrangement joins TRBV12-3 or TRBV12-4 to TRBJ2-1; TRBD1 might be the D (5 bases). This CDR3 has 14 residues. V lost 6 bases to trimming and J lost 7 bases, with 16 bases between them. The chain's CDR3 is CASRPPPGPNEQFF. Here the CDR3 DNA reads TGTGCCAGCAGGCCCCCGCCAGGGCCTAATGAGCAGTTCTTC.

This clonotype was observed many times. The CDR3: CASRLQGAREKLFF. CDR3 DNA: TGTGCCAGCAGACTACAGGGGGCGCGAGAAAAACTGTTTTTT. The chain has TRBV12-3 or TRBV12-4 and TRBJ1-4; 9 bases map to TRBD1. With V trimmed by 6 bases and J by 8 bases, 7 bases remained unmatched. The CDR3 runs 14 residues.

In its sample, this clonotype was seen a few times. This chain joins TRBV9 and TRBJ2-3; tentatively, D is TRBD1 or TRBD2 (6 bases each). The V gene's germline CDR1 is SGDLS and CDR2 YYNGEE. The ends were cut back, 4 bases at V and 1 base at J, with 10 bases in the middle. The length of the CDR3 is 14 residues. The CDR3 DNA reads as TGTGCCAGCAGCCCTCGGGGGCGCACAGATACGCAGTATTTT. This sequence encodes CASSPRGRTDTQYF. Full variable domain (rest looked up from reference TRBV9 and TRBJ2-3): DSGVTQTPKHLITATGQRVTLRCSPRSGDLSVYWYQQSLDQGLQFLIQYYNGEERAKGNILERFSAQQFPDLHSELNLSSLELGDSALYFCASSPRGRTDTQYFGPGTRLTVL.

The chain links TRBV20-1 to TRBJ2-1, with D perhaps matching TRBD2 (6 bases). The V gene lost 6 bases and the J gene lost 0 bases, with 12 bases spanning the gap. The CDR3 covers 14 residues. Per germline, CDR1 DFQATT and CDR2 SNEGSKA (reference sequence). This CDR3 is CSARDGSSYNEQFF. The CDR3, as DNA: TGCAGTGCCAGGGACGGGAGCTCCTACAATGAGCAGTTCTTC.

V and J are TRBV6-4 and TRBJ2-7, with 7 bases that match TRBD2. The CDR3 has 13 amino acids. The J segment lost 3 bases and the V segment lost 6 bases, leaving 5 bases of the junction unmatched. Germline lookup yields CDR1 MRHNA and CDR2 SNTAGT. The CDR3 nucleotides are TGTGCCAGCAGCCTAGCGGAAGGCTACGAGCAGTACTTC. Amino acid sequence: CASSLAEGYEQYF.

Only a few counts were recorded for this clonotype. J is TRBJ2-7 and V is TRBV29-1; 10 nucleotides line up with TRBD1. V shed 6 bases, J shed 9 bases, and the junction held 5 bases outside the gene matches. This CDR3 is built from 11 residues. CDR1 is SQVTM and CDR2 is ANQGSEA in the germline V gene. The CDR3 protein is CSVRQGAWQYV. The CDR3 nucleotides read TGCAGCGTAAGACAGGGGGCCTGGCAGTACGTC.

In its sample, this clonotype was seen many times. V and J are TRBV20-1 and TRBJ2-1; D is uncertain. The V and J ends lost 6 bases and 4 bases respectively, with 10 bases between them. Germline loops: CDR1 DFQATT, CDR2 SNEGSKA (reference sequence). CDR3 length: 12 amino acids. CDR3: CSASKVYNEQFF. The CDR3 DNA is TGCAGTGCGAGCAAGGTATACAATGAGCAGTTCTTC.

In its sample, this clonotype was seen many times. The chain links TRBV9 to TRBJ2-3, with 9 bases fitting TRBD1. This CDR3 has 16 amino acids. V trimming: 0 bases; J trimming: 3 bases; junction bases outside the gene matches: 5. Germline assignment: CDR1 SGDLS and CDR2 YYNGEE. CDR3: CASSVDGQGWTDTQYF. CDR3 nucleotide sequence: TGTGCCAGCAGCGTAGACGGACAGGGGTGGACAGATACGCAGTATTTT.

This clonotype was counted ten times or more. The rearrangement joins TRBV25-1 to TRBJ2-7; D uncertain. Germline CDR1 is MGHDK and CDR2 is SYGVNS. This CDR3 is built from 13 residues. V was trimmed by 3 bases and J by 6 bases, leaving 12 bases between them. The CDR3 region is CASSEQERSEQYF. CDR3 sequence (DNA): TGTGCCAGCAGTGAGCAGGAGAGAAGCGAGCAGTACTTC.

The chain carries TRBV5-1 and TRBJ2-1, with 14 bases identical to TRBD2. The germline V gene has CDR1 SGHRS and CDR2 YFSETQ. The V segment lost 4 bases and the J segment 6 bases; nucleotides outside the gene matches: 15. The CDR3 is 19 amino acids. Here the CDR3 reads CASSKPGTSGGGDGNEQFF. The CDR3 DNA reads as TGCGCCAGCAGCAAACCCGGGACTAGCGGGGGAGGGGATGGCAATGAGCAGTTCTTC.

This clonotype came up a few times. The V and J genes are TRBV12-3 or TRBV12-4 and TRBJ2-1; unclear D gene. Trimming removed 3 bases at V and 9 bases at J, with 12 bases between. There are 13 residues in the CDR3. The CDR3 DNA is TGTGCCAGCAGTTTTGCCCGACTGGGTGAGCAGTTCTTC. The encoded protein is CASSFARLGEQFF.

The table lists this clonotype with many counts. This chain links TRBV5-1 with TRBJ2-3; a weak D match, TRBD1 (5 bases). V lost 2 bases to trimming and J lost 2 bases, with 12 bases between them. The CDR3 totals 15 residues. Germline CDR1 SGHRS, CDR2 YFSETQ. The CDR3 region is CASSFGALDTDTQYF. The CDR3 bases are TGCGCCAGCAGCTTTGGGGCCCTGGACACAGATACGCAGTATTTT.

This clonotype has a count of ten or more. This rearrangement joins TRBV20-1 to TRBJ2-2; D may match TRBD1 or TRBD2 (6 bases each). Germline CDR1 reads DFQATT; CDR2 reads SNEGSKA (reference sequence). V lost 4 bases and J lost 0, with 15 bases in between. The CDR3 runs 16 residues. This chain's CDR3 is CSANGGTTSNTGELFF. Here the CDR3 DNA reads TGCAGTGCTAATGGGGGGACAACCTCGAACACCGGGGAGCTGTTTTTT.

This clonotype came up many times. V and J are TRBV7-2 and TRBJ2-7; 10 nucleotides line up with TRBD2. The trim removed 1 base at V and 0 bases at J, leaving 3 bases unmatched. The CDR3 runs 16 residues. Germline CDR1 and CDR2: SGHTA and FQGNSA. The CDR3 region is CASSLVSGRASYEQYF. Written as DNA, the CDR3 is TGTGCCAGCAGCTTAGTGAGCGGGAGGGCCTCCTACGAGCAGTACTTC.

The sample holds a few counts of this clonotype. The chain couples TRBV28 to TRBJ2-4, with D maybe TRBD2 (6 bases). Trimming stripped 6 bases from V and 4 bases from J, with 10 bases between. The germline V gene encodes CDR1 MDHEN and CDR2 SYDVKM. This CDR3 has 13 amino acids. The CDR3 loop is CASSRDFKNIQYF. The CDR3 DNA reads as TGTGCCAGCAGCCGGGACTTTAAAAACATTCAGTACTTC.